What follows are 20 T cell receptor beta chains derived from one specimen sequenced in a study of blood T cell repertoires in COVID-19. Profiling relied on immunoSEQ multiplex PCR, and the TCRdb table lists in-frame clones only, not all of them. Of 200,000 to 250,000 clones detected, 84% appear once; the ten largest clones hold roughly 7%. Sequenced input: peripheral blood. The origin of the receptors is a woman older than 75 with COVID-19, enrolled during active disease.

V usage is TRBV28 and J usage is TRBJ1-2; 7 bases are a match to TRBD1. Germline V lookup: CDR1 MDHEN, CDR2 SYDVKM. The V and J ends lost 11 bases and 5 bases, in that order; junction bases with no gene match: 8. This CDR3 contains 12 residues. The CDR3: CAGGGAGYGYTF. The CDR3 nucleotides are TGTGCCGGAGGGGGCGCCGGGTATGGCTACACCTTC.

This chain links TRBV7-9 with TRBJ2-2; 7 bases match TRBD2. This CDR3 is built from 17 residues. V shed 4 bases and J 2 bases; nucleotides not matched to a gene: 10. Per the germline V gene, CDR1 is SEHNR and CDR2 is FQNEAQ (reference sequence). The CDR3 reads CASSWGGGSPNTGELFF. CDR3 in DNA: TGTGCCAGCAGCTGGGGCGGGGGTTCACCAAACACCGGGGAGCTGTTTTTT.

The genes are TRBV5-4 and TRBJ1-2; D is possibly TRBD1 (6 bases). Germline CDR1 SGHNT, CDR2 YYREEE (reference sequence). V was pared by 2 bases and J by 6 bases, with 17 bases between. This CDR3 region has 15 residues. CDR3 nucleotide sequence: TGTGCCAGCAGCTTAGTACCTAGGACAGAAGATGGCTACACCTTC. It is translated as CASSLVPRTEDGYTF.

The chain is built from TRBV5-1 and TRBJ2-7; D possibly corresponds to TRBD2 (6 bases). This CDR3 is built from 13 residues. Germline V gene sequence: CDR1 SGHRS, CDR2 YFSETQ. The V gene lost 4 bases and the J gene lost 4 bases, with 12 bases spanning the gap. CDR3 loop: CASSPGLLYEQYF. CDR3 bases: TGCGCCAGCAGCCCGGGACTGCTATACGAGCAGTACTTC.

The chain carries TRBV3-1 (or the pseudogene TRBV3-2) and TRBJ1-3; possibly TRBD1 for D (6 bases). This CDR3 comprises 13 residues. Trimming pared 4 bases from V and 5 bases from J, leaving 9 bases between. Per germline, CDR1 LGHDT and CDR2 YNNKEL (reference sequence). CDR3 sequence: CASSRGGRNTIYF. CDR3 coding DNA: TGTGCCAGCAGCCGCGGGGGCAGAAACACCATATATTTT.

V usage is TRBV7-8 and J usage is TRBJ1-5; 8 nucleotides match TRBD1. This CDR3 has 19 amino acids. J gave up 6 bases and V 3 bases, and 19 bases lay outside the gene matches. Per germline, CDR1 SGHVS and CDR2 FQNEAQ. The CDR3 sequence: CASSFGGAFGTGKVQPQHF. The DNA of the CDR3 is TGTGCCAGCAGCTTTGGAGGGGCCTTTGGGACAGGCAAAGTTCAGCCCCAGCATTTT.

The V gene is TRBV5-1, the J gene TRBJ2-2; a possible D gene is TRBD2 (6 bases). CDR3 size: 15 residues. Germline V gene sequence: CDR1 SGHRS, CDR2 YFSETQ. Trimming left V 4 bases short and J 1 base short, with 11 bases between. The chain's CDR3 is CASSGGTLNTGELFF. In nucleotides, the CDR3 is TGCGCCAGCAGCGGGGGGACCCTGAACACCGGGGAGCTGTTTTTT.

The chain carries TRBV10-3 and TRBJ2-6; D remains unclear. The germline V gene has CDR1 ENHRY and CDR2 SYGVKD. The CDR3 spans 13 residues. Trimming took 7 bases from V and 0 from J, leaving 4 bases between them. The CDR3 DNA follows: TGTGCCATCACGGTCTCTGGGGCCAACGTCCTGACTTTC. It codes for CAITVSGANVLTF.

The chain couples TRBV27 to TRBJ2-4; tentative D call: TRBD2 (5 bases). Trimming took 3 bases from V and 8 from J, leaving 17 bases between them. The germline CDR1 and CDR2 sequences are MNHEY and SMNVEV (reference sequence). This CDR3 has 15 amino acids. CDR3 loop: CASSFLGVDGDIQYF. The CDR3 DNA is TGTGCCAGCAGTTTCCTCGGGGTCGACGGGGACATTCAGTACTTC.

The sample holds one count of this clone. The rearrangement uses TRBV11-2 and TRBJ2-7, with a tentative D call TRBD1 (6 bases). V lost 5 bases and J lost 0, with 17 bases in between. The CDR3 is made up of 16 amino acids. Germline CDR1 reads SGHAT; CDR2 reads FQNNGV. CDR3 DNA sequence: TGTGCCAGCAGCCCACGACTCAGGGACACCTCCTACGAGCAGTACTTC. Protein: CASSPRLRDTSYEQYF.

The rearrangement joins TRBV2 to TRBJ1-6; D unclear. V was shortened by 7 bases and J by 9 bases, with 31 bases between the two germline ends. Germline V CDR1 and CDR2: SNHLY, FYNNEI. The CDR3 has 19 amino acids. In nucleotides, the CDR3 is TGTGCCAGCAATCCCTTCTTGGCAGGAACCCCAACTTTTGGTTCACCCCTCCACTTT. Translation gives CASNPFLAGTPTFGSPLHF.

The chain employs TRBV4-1 and TRBJ1-1; weak D call: TRBD1 (5 bases). The CDR3 length is 15 residues. Trimming took 3 bases from V and 1 from J, leaving 12 bases between them. Germline lookup yields CDR1 MGHRA and CDR2 YSYEKL. CDR3 DNA sequence: TGCGCCAGCAGCCAGGCGACAGCTCAGAACACTGAAGCTTTCTTT. Amino acid sequence: CASSQATAQNTEAFF.

The rearrangement joins TRBV5-1 to TRBJ2-5; tentative D call: TRBD1 (6 bases). V lost 4 bases and J 4 bases, leaving 17 bases between the germline ends. Per germline, CDR1 SGHRS and CDR2 YFSETQ. The CDR3 length is 15 residues. In DNA, the CDR3 is TGCGCCAGCAGCCCGTCAGGGGATAGTGGAGAGACCCAGTACTTC. Translation gives CASSPSGDSGETQYF.

The sample holds a few counts of this clone. The chain has TRBV4-1 and TRBJ1-1; D may be TRBD1 (5 bases). This CDR3 contains 15 residues. Deletions cut 1 base from V and 1 base from J, with 10 bases between. Germline CDR1 and CDR2: MGHRA and YSYEKL. This chain's CDR3 is CASSQGPTANTEAFF. DNA of the CDR3: TGCGCCAGCAGCCAAGGTCCGACAGCGAACACTGAAGCTTTCTTT.

The chain is built from TRBV20-1 and TRBJ1-5, with D unclear. Trimming cost V 3 bases and J 4 bases, with 13 bases left between them. The CDR3 spans 14 residues. Germline V gene data show CDR1 as DFQATT and CDR2 as SNEGSKA (reference sequence). For the CDR3, the DNA is TGCAGTGCTAGTATTGCAGGTGCTAATCAGCCCCAGCATTTT. It codes for CSASIAGANQPQHF.

The J gene is TRBJ1-1, the V gene TRBV9; no definite D call. V shed 6 bases and J shed 6 bases, with 15 bases lying between them. CDR3 length: 13 amino acids. Per the germline V gene, CDR1 is SGDLS and CDR2 is YYNGEE. CDR3: CASTSAGLAEAFF. CDR3 sequence (DNA): TGTGCCAGCACCTCGGCGGGGTTGGCTGAAGCTTTCTTT.

This clone was counted between two and nine times. The rearrangement joins TRBV24-1 to TRBJ1-4; 7 bases are a match to TRBD1. Germline values: CDR1 KGHDR, CDR2 SFDVKD. The V gene end was trimmed by 9 bases and the J gene end by 5 bases; junction bases not matched to a gene: 14. There are 16 residues in the CDR3. The CDR3 nucleotides read TGTGCCACCGGATCGGGACAGCAACCTTCAAATGAAAAACTGTTTTTT. This sequence encodes CATGSGQQPSNEKLFF.

CDR3 DNA: TGTGCCAGCAGCCTTGGGACAGAGAACACTGAAGCTTTCTTT. Protein: CASSLGTENTEAFF. V gene TRBV9 combines with J gene TRBJ1-1; TRBD1 agrees at 7 bases. V gave up 4 bases and J gave up 1 base; unmatched junction bases: 4. Germline V lookup: CDR1 SGDLS, CDR2 YYNGEE. The length of the CDR3 is 14 residues.

This chain links TRBV6-4 with TRBJ1-4; tentatively, D is TRBD1 (5 bases). V was shortened by 9 bases and J by 3 bases, with 14 bases between the two germline ends. From germline, CDR1 is MRHNA and CDR2 SNTAGT. This CDR3 is built from 14 residues. CDR3 bases: TGTGCCAGAGGCGGGGCGGGGCCTAATGAAAAACTGTTTTTT. Its protein product is CARGGAGPNEKLFF.

The chain uses TRBV15 and TRBJ2-1; 7 positions match TRBD2. The J segment lost 5 bases and the V segment lost 2 bases, leaving 6 bases of the junction unmatched. CDR1 and CDR2 from the germline V gene are LNHNV and YYDKDF (reference sequence). This CDR3 has 15 residues. The CDR3 nucleotides are TGTGCCACCAGCAGATCGGGACTAAGGGACAATGAGCAGTTCTTC. This translates into CATSRSGLRDNEQFF.